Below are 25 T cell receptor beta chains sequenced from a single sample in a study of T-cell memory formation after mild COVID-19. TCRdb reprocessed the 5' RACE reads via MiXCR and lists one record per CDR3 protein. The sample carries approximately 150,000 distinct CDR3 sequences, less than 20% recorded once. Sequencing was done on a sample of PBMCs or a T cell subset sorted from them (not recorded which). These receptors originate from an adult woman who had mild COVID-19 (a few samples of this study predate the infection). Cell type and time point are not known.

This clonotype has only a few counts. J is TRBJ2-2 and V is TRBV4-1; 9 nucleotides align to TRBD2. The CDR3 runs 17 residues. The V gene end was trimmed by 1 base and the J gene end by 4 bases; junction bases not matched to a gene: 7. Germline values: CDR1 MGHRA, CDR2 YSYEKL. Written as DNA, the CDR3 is TGCGCCAGCAGCCAAGCTCCGGCGGGGGGGCCCACCGGGGAGCTGTTTTTT. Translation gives CASSQAPAGGPTGELFF.

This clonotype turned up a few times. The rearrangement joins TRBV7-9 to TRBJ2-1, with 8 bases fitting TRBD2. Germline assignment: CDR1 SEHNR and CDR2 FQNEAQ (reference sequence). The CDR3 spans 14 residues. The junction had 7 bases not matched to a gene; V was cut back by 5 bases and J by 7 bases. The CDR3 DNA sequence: TGTGCCAGCAGCCAGCGGGAGAAACCGAATGAGCAGTTCTTC. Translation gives CASSQREKPNEQFF.

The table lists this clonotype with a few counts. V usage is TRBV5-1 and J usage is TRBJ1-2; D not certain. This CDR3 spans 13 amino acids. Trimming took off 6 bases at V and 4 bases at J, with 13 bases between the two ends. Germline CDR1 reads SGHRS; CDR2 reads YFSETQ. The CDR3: CASNSDPPYGYTF. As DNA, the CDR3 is TGCGCCAGCAATTCCGATCCCCCCTATGGCTACACCTTC.

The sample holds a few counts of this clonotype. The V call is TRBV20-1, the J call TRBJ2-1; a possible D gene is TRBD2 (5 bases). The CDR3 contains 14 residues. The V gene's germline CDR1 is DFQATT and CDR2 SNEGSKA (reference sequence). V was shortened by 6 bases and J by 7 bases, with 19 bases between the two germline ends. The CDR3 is CSAPREGPHNEQFF. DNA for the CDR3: TGCAGTGCACCTCGCGAGGGCCCTCATAATGAGCAGTTCTTC.

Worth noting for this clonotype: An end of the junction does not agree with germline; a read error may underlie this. The CDR3 region has the DNA TGTGCTAGCAGCTTAGTTGCGGGAGCTGACAATGAGCAGTTCTTC. This codes for CASSLVAGADNEQFF. This rearrangement joins TRBV7-7 to TRBJ2-1, with 7 bases lining up with TRBD2. CDR3 length: 15 residues. CDR1 is SSHAT and CDR2 is FNYEAQ in the germline V gene (reference sequence).

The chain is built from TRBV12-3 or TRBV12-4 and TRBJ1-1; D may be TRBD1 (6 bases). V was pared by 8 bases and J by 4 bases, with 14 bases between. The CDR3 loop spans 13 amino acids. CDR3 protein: CASGRGDGTEAFF. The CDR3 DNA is TGTGCCAGCGGCAGGGGAGATGGCACTGAAGCTTTCTTT.

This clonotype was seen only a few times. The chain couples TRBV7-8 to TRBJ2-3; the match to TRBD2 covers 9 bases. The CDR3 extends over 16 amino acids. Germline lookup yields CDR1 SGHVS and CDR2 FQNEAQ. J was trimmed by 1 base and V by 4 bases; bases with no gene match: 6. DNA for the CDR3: TGTGCCAGCAGCTCGGGACTAGCCCCCCGCACAGATACGCAGTATTTT. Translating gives CASSSGLAPRTDTQYF. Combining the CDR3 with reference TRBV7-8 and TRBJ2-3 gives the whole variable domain GAGVSQSPRYKVAKRGQDVALRCDPISGHVSLFWYQQALGQGPEFLTYFQNEAQLDKSGLPSDRFFAERPEGSVSTLKIQRTQQEDSAVYLCASSSGLAPRTDTQYFGPGTRLTVL.

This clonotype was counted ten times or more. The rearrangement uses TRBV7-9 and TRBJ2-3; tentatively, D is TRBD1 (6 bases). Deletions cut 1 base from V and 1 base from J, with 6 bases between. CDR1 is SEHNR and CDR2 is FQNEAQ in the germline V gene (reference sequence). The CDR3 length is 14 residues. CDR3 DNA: TGTGCCAGCAGCTTAGACAGGGGCACAGATACGCAGTATTTT. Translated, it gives CASSLDRGTDTQYF.

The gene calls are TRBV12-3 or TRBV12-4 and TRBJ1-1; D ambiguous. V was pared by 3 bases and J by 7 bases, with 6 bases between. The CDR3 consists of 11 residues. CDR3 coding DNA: TGTGCCAGCAGTTTTACTCGTGAAGCTTTCTTT. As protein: CASSFTREAFF.

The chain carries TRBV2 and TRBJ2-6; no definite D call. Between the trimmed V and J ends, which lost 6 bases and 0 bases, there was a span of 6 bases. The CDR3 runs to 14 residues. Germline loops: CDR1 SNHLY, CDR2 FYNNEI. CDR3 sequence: CASRSYSGANVLTF. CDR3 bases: TGTGCCAGCAGAAGCTACTCTGGGGCCAACGTCCTGACTTTC.

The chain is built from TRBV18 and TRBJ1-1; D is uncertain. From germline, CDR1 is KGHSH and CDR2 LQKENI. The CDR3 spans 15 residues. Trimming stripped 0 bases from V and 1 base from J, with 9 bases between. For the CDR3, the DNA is TGTGCCAGCTCACCACCGGGGATGGGGAACACTGAAGCTTTCTTT. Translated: CASSPPGMGNTEAFF.

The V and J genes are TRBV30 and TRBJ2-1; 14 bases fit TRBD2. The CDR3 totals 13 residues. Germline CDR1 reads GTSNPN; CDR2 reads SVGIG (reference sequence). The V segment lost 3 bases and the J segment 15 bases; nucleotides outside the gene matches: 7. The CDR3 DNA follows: TGTGCCTGGAGCCTGGGACTAGCGGGAGATCCGTTCTTC. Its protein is CAWSLGLAGDPFF.

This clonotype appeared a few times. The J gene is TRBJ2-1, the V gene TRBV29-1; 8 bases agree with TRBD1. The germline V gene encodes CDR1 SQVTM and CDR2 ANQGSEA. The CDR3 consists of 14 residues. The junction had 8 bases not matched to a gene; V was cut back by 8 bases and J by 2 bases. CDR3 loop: CSYSGTGPYNEQFF. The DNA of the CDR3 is TGCAGCTATTCCGGGACAGGACCCTACAATGAGCAGTTCTTC.

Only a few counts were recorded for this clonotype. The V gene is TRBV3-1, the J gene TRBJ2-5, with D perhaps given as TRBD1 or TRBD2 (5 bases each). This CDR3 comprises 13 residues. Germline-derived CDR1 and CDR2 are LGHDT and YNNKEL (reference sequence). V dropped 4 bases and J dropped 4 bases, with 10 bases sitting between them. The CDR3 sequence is CASSPGRRETQYF. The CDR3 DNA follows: TGTGCCAGCAGCCCGGGACGAAGAGAGACCCAGTACTTC.

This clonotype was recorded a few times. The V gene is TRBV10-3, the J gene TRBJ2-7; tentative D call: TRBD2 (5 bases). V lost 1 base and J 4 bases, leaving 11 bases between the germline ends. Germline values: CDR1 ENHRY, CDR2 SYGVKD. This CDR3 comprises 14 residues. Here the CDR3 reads CAISELLVVYEQYF. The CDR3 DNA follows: TGTGCCATCAGTGAGTTACTAGTTGTTTACGAGCAGTACTTC.

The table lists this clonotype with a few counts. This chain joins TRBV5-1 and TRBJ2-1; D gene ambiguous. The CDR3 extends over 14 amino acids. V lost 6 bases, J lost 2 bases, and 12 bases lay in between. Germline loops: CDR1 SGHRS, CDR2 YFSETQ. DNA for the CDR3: TGCGCCAGCAACCCGGTCCCCCCCTACAATGAGCAGTTCTTC. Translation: CASNPVPPYNEQFF.

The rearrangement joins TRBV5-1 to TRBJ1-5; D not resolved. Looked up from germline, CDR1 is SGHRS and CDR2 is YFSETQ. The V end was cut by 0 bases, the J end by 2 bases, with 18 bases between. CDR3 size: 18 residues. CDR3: CASSLEPLGMGGNQPQHF. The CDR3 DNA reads TGCGCCAGCAGCTTGGAACCGTTAGGGATGGGAGGCAATCAGCCCCAGCATTTT.

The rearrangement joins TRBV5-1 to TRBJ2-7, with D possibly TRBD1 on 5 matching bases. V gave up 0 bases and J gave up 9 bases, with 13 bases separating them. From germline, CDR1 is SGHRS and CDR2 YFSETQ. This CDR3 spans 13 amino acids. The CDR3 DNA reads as TGCGCCAGCAGCTTGGACTCAGGGTATCGGCAGTACTTC. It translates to CASSLDSGYRQYF. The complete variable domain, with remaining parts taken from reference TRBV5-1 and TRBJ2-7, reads KAGVTQTPRYLIKTRGQQVTLSCSPISGHRSVSWYQQTPGQGLQFLFEYFSETQRNKGNFPGRFSGRQFSNSRSEMNVSTLELGDSALYLCASSLDSGYRQYFGPGTRLTVT.

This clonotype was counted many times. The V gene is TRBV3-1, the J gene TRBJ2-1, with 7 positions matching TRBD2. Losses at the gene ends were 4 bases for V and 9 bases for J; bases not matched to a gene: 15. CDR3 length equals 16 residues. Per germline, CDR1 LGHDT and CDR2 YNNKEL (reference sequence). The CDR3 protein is CASSPRAWGLMGEQFF. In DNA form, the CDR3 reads TGTGCCAGCAGCCCGAGAGCATGGGGACTAATGGGTGAGCAGTTCTTC.

CDR3 DNA: TGCGCCAGCAGCTTGGAAGGCAAAGCGTCACCCCTCCACTTT. Translation: CASSLEGKASPLHF. The chain links TRBV5-1 to TRBJ1-6, with D uncertain. The V end was cut by 0 bases, the J end by 10 bases, with 11 bases between. Germline assignment: CDR1 SGHRS and CDR2 YFSETQ. The CDR3 sequence is 14 residues long.

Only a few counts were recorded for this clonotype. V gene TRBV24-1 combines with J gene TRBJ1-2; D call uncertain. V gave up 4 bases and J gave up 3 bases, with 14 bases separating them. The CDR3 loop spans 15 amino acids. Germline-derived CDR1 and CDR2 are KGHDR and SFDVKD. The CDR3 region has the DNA TGTGCCACCAGTGACGCCTTAGGACCGGACTATGGCTACACCTTC. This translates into CATSDALGPDYGYTF.

CDR3: CASSPQMNTEAFF. Written as DNA, the CDR3 is TGTGCCAGCAGCCCACAAATGAACACTGAAGCTTTCTTT. This sequence joins TRBV7-2 and TRBJ1-1; D gene unclear. With 5 bases removed from V and 0 bases from J, the gap between germline ends came to 7 bases. CDR1 and CDR2 (germline): SGHTA, FQGNSA. CDR3 size: 13 residues. The whole variable domain, filled in from reference TRBV7-2 and TRBJ1-1, reads GAGVSQSPSNKVTEKGKDVELRCDPISGHTALYWYRQSLGQGLEFLIYFQGNSAPDKSGLPSDRFSAERTGGSVSTLTIQRTQQEDSAVYLCASSPQMNTEAFFGQGTRLTVV.

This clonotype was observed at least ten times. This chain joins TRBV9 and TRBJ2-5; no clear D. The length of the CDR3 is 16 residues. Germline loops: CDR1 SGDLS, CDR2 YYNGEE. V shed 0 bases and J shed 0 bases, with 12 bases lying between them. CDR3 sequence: CASSVGGLDNQETQYF. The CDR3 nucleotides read TGTGCCAGCAGCGTAGGTGGGCTTGATAACCAAGAGACCCAGTACTTC.

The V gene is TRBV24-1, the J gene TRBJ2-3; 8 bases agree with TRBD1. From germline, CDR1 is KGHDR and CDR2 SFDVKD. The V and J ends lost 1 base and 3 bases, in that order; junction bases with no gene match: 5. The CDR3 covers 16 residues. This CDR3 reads CATSDFPRTGTDTQYF. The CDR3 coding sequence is TGTGCCACCAGTGATTTCCCCCGGACAGGGACAGATACGCAGTATTTT.

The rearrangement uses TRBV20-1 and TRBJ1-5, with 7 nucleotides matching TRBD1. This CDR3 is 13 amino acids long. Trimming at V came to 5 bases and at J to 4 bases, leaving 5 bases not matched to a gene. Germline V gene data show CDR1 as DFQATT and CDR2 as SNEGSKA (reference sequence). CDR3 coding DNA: TGCAGTGCTCTAGGGACAGCTAATCAGCCCCAGCATTTT. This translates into CSALGTANQPQHF.